This TCR beta chain derives from a study of blood T cell repertoires in COVID-19. Study details: Samples came from the United States, Italy and Spain, spanning acute and convalescent COVID-19. T cells, B-cell-depleted T cells, or PBMCs supplied cDNA or gDNA.

CDR3 length: 15 residues. The germline V gene has CDR1 MDHEN and CDR2 SYDVKM. V lost 5 bases and J 2 bases, leaving 15 bases between the germline ends. In the original analysis: Reference gene primers were amplified, and this amplification served to estimate nucleated cell counts. The method was immunoSEQ multiplex PCR; TCRdb's version includes in-frame clones alone and lacks a portion of them. V and J calls and clone size are those listed in that table; D and trimming were worked out from the DNA. In the table there are 90,000 to 120,000 clones, 80% to 95% of which are singletons. V gene TRBV28 combines with J gene TRBJ1-2, with unresolved D. The TCR comes from a woman under 40 with acute or convalescent COVID-19. Material: peripheral blood. CDR3 nucleotide sequence: TGTGCCAGCAGTACCCTCCGGGTAATCAACTATGGCTACACCTTC. Amino acids: CASSTLRVINYGYTF.